This T cell receptor (beta chain) was obtained from a study of blood T cells in healthy people across ages. CDR1 is DFQATT, CDR2 SNEGSKA, per germline (reference sequence). There are 11 residues in the CDR3. The germline V and J ends were trimmed by 6 bases and 11 bases, with 16 bases remaining between them. A second about 7 to 12 cycle PCR used barcoded and J-beta primers. One entry per CDR3 protein, called by TCRdb with MiXCR from the 5' RACE reads. The sample lists about 1.7 million distinct CDR3 sequences; 28% were seen once. The sample taken for sequencing was blood. This rearrangement joins TRBV20-1 to TRBJ1-2; D gene ambiguous. The TCR comes from a woman in her 30s in good health. CDR3 DNA sequence: TGCAGTGCCCTGACATCCGCTCCTTACACCTTC. Translating it yields CSALTSAPYTF.